Below are 24 T cell receptor beta chains sequenced from a single sample in a study of shared clonotypes between healthy human individuals (dated by TCRdb to 2020 to 2022). The method behind the library was the immunoSEQ multiplex PCR assay. TCRdb carries this immuneACCESS record with in-frame sequences only. Its versions omit some clonotypes, under half of them owing to an unresolved V gene in the studies checked, with the rest unexplained. The sample table contains hundreds of thousands of clones; only one count was recorded for around 72% of them. Of the sample, over 1.5% falls within the top ten clones. The source material was memory CD4+ T cells sorted from blood. Sample cell subset or site, as interpreted from the label and publication: CD45RA-negative fraction. These receptors were obtained from a woman younger than 45 in good health.

This clone was detected only once. J is TRBJ2-2 and V is TRBV19; perhaps TRBD2 as D (5 bases). The germline gives CDR1 LNHDA, CDR2 SQIVND (reference sequence). The V and J ends lost 5 bases and 7 bases respectively, with 8 bases between them. CDR3 length: 12 residues. CDR3 residues: CASSEGIGELFF. In nucleotides, the CDR3 is TGTGCCAGTAGTGAGGGAATCGGGGAGCTGTTTTTT.

J is TRBJ2-7 and V is TRBV7-9; D not certain. The CDR3 has 13 residues. Trimming removed 5 bases from V and 3 bases from J, with 11 bases in between. CDR1 and CDR2 (germline): SEHNR, FQNEAQ (reference sequence). CDR3 in amino acids: CASSTRTLYEQYF. DNA for the CDR3: TGTGCCAGCAGCACCCGAACCCTCTACGAGCAGTACTTC.

This chain joins TRBV30 and TRBJ1-1; 7 nucleotides align to TRBD1. Per germline, CDR1 GTSNPN and CDR2 SVGIG (reference sequence). V was pared by 4 bases and J by 5 bases, with 7 bases of the junction left unmatched. CDR3 length: 13 residues. For the CDR3, the DNA is TGTGCCTGGATGACAGGGTTGGGAACTGAAGCTTTCTTT. Its translation is CAWMTGLGTEAFF.

CDR3 amino acids: CASSSTGKRNTGELFF. As DNA, the CDR3 is TGTGCCAGCAGCTCAACAGGGAAGAGAAACACCGGGGAGCTGTTTTTT. This rearrangement joins TRBV11-1 to TRBJ2-2; D is possibly TRBD1 (6 bases). Germline CDR1 SGHAT, CDR2 FQDESV (reference sequence). Trimming removed 4 bases from V and 2 bases from J, with 14 bases in between. The CDR3 consists of 16 residues.

The chain employs TRBV27 and TRBJ2-3, with unresolved D. Trimming shortened V by 4 bases and J by 3 bases, and 11 bases separated the two germline ends. CDR3 length: 14 amino acids. Germline V lookup: CDR1 MNHEY, CDR2 SMNVEV (reference sequence). The CDR3 here is CASSSGVTTDTQYF. The CDR3 DNA sequence: TGTGCCAGCAGTTCTGGGGTCACGACAGATACGCAGTATTTT.

V gene TRBV6-5 combines with J gene TRBJ1-5, with D possibly TRBD1 on 5 matching bases. CDR3 length: 14 residues. V was trimmed by 10 bases and J by 3 bases, leaving 16 bases between them. In germline, CDR1 is MNHEY, CDR2 SVGAGI. The CDR3 DNA follows: TGTGCCACCGCCGGGACCGCGTTCAATCAGCCCCAGCATTTT. It encodes CATAGTAFNQPQHF.

This chain joins TRBV5-6 and TRBJ2-5; D uncertain. The tail of the sequence fits TRBJ2-7 better, so the J call may be wrong. The CDR3 runs 11 residues. Looked up from germline, CDR1 is SGHDT and CDR2 is YYEEEE. The chain's CDR3 is CASSLNYEQYF. The CDR3 DNA is TGTGCCAGCAGCCTCAACTACGAGCAGTACTTC.

On this clone itself: This may be a read error: a much more frequent sequence differs by one nucleotide. The gene calls are TRBV4-2 and TRBJ1-1, with D uncertain. There are 13 residues in the CDR3. Germline V lookup: CDR1 LGHNA, CDR2 YNFKEQ. Trimming left V 2 bases short and J 0 bases short, with 4 bases between. CDR3: CASSQTVNTEAFF. For the CDR3, the DNA is TGTGCCAGCAGCCAAACAGTGAACACTGAAGCTTTCTTT.

This clone was seen only a few times. The chain couples TRBV7-9 to TRBJ2-7; no definite D call. The V end was cut by 5 bases, the J end by 3 bases, with 14 bases between. This CDR3 region has 14 residues. Germline V lookup: CDR1 SEHNR, CDR2 FQNEAQ (reference sequence). The CDR3 here is CASSGSASLYEQYF. CDR3 DNA sequence: TGTGCCAGCAGCGGAAGCGCCTCCCTCTACGAGCAGTACTTC.

The chain couples TRBV7-2 to TRBJ1-2; D is ambiguous. V shed 5 bases and J shed 7 bases, with 11 bases lying between them. The CDR3 covers 12 residues. CDR1 is SGHTA and CDR2 is FQGNSA in the germline V gene. CDR3 loop: CASSVRRGGYTF. The CDR3 region has the DNA TGTGCCAGCAGCGTTCGGCGTGGTGGCTACACCTTC.

This clone was observed a few times. The V call is TRBV27, the J call TRBJ1-4; D may be TRBD1 (6 bases). V lost 2 bases and J 8 bases, leaving 15 bases between the germline ends. The CDR3 loop spans 15 amino acids. CDR1 and CDR2 from the germline V gene are MNHEY and SMNVEV (reference sequence). This CDR3 is CASSLRGLVGEKLFF. CDR3 nucleotide sequence: TGTGCCAGCAGTTTAAGGGGGTTAGTGGGGGAAAAACTGTTTTTT.

The chain carries TRBV29-1 and TRBJ2-7; a possible D gene is TRBD1 (5 bases). V was pared by 4 bases and J by 0 bases, with 16 bases between. This CDR3 spans 15 amino acids. Germline assignment: CDR1 SQVTM and CDR2 ANQGSEA. The CDR3 DNA sequence: TGCAGCGTTGGGGTCCGGACATCAAGCTCCTACGAGCAGTACTTC. Translated, it gives CSVGVRTSSSYEQYF.

The gene calls are TRBV10-3 and TRBJ1-5; 7 bases are a match to TRBD1. Trimming at V came to 5 bases and at J to 5 bases, leaving 3 bases not matched to a gene. The CDR3 is 13 amino acids. Germline V gives CDR1 ENHRY, CDR2 SYGVKD. The CDR3 bases are TGTGCCATCAGTAACGACAGGGATCAGCCCCAGCATTTT. This sequence encodes CAISNDRDQPQHF.

This clone was seen only once. The chain recombines TRBV28 with TRBJ2-7; D gene uncertain. V was pared by 3 bases and J by 0 bases, with 6 bases between. CDR3 size: 13 residues. In germline, CDR1 is MDHEN, CDR2 SYDVKM. CDR3 nucleotide sequence: TGTGCCAGCAGTTTTAGTTTCTCCTACGAGCAGTACTTC. It encodes CASSFSFSYEQYF.

J is TRBJ2-1 and V is TRBV7-9; 10 bases align to TRBD2. J was trimmed by 3 bases and V by 1 base; bases with no gene match: 9. This CDR3 has 18 amino acids. The germline gives CDR1 SEHNR, CDR2 FQNEAQ (reference sequence). CDR3 region: CASSLEAGGPLFYNEQFF. The DNA of the CDR3 is TGTGCCAGCAGCTTAGAAGCGGGAGGGCCACTTTTCTACAATGAGCAGTTCTTC.

J is TRBJ1-1 and V is TRBV5-4; 7 bases agree with TRBD1. The germline CDR1 and CDR2 sequences are SGHNT and YYREEE (reference sequence). This CDR3 is built from 17 residues. Trimming at V came to 0 bases and at J to 1 base, leaving 9 bases not matched to a gene. The CDR3 nucleotides are TGTGCCAGCAGCTTGGGACTCCAACAGGGGAAGAACACTGAAGCTTTCTTT. This codes for CASSLGLQQGKNTEAFF.

The chain carries TRBV4-1 and TRBJ2-3; possibly TRBD1 for D (6 bases). V shed 1 base and J shed 1 base, with 9 bases lying between them. There are 15 residues in the CDR3. Germline CDR1 reads MGHRA; CDR2 reads YSYEKL. The DNA of the CDR3 is TGCGCCAGCAGCCAAGGTGCAGGGGGCACAGATACGCAGTATTTT. It translates to CASSQGAGGTDTQYF.

The J gene is TRBJ2-7, the V gene TRBV15, with TRBD1 matching over 9 bases. The CDR3 runs 14 residues. The germline gives CDR1 LNHNV, CDR2 YYDKDF (reference sequence). V lost 3 bases to trimming and J lost 6 bases; unmatched junction nucleotides: 6. The CDR3 spells CATSSGTGSGEQYF. The CDR3 nucleotides read TGTGCCACCAGCAGTGGGACAGGGTCGGGCGAGCAGTACTTC.

The V and J genes are TRBV28 and TRBJ1-1, with 7 bases fitting TRBD1. Germline V gene lookup returns CDR1 MDHEN and CDR2 SYDVKM. Trimming took 4 bases from V and 1 from J; bases not matched to a gene: 3. This CDR3 is built from 14 residues. The CDR3 sequence: CASSWRTGNTEAFF. CDR3 in DNA: TGTGCCAGCAGTTGGAGGACAGGGAACACTGAAGCTTTCTTT. Full variable domain (outside the CDR3, taken from reference TRBV28 and TRBJ1-1): DVKVTQSSRYLVKRTGEKVFLECVQDMDHENMFWYRQDPGLGLRLIYFSYDVKMKEKGDIPEGYSVSREKKERFSLILESASTNQTSMYLCASSWRTGNTEAFFGQGTRLTVV.

The genes are TRBV14 and TRBJ2-1, with D tentatively TRBD2 (6 bases). Germline V CDR1 and CDR2: SGHDN, FVKESK. V was cut by 6 bases and J by 2 bases, with 11 bases left in between. The CDR3 covers 14 residues. The DNA for the CDR3 is TGTGCCAGCAGTAGACTAGGGGCCTACAATGAGCAGTTCTTC. As protein: CASSRLGAYNEQFF.

The chain is built from TRBV30 and TRBJ2-7; tentative D call: TRBD1 (6 bases). From germline, CDR1 is GTSNPN and CDR2 SVGIG (reference sequence). With 3 bases removed from V and 2 bases from J, the gap between germline ends came to 11 bases. The CDR3 is made up of 13 amino acids. CDR3 region: CAWRVTGTYEQYF. The CDR3 bases are TGTGCCTGGAGGGTGACAGGAACCTACGAGCAGTACTTC.

The rearrangement joins TRBV7-8 to TRBJ1-3; D is possibly TRBD1 (6 bases). CDR3 length: 15 amino acids. V dropped 2 bases and J dropped 4 bases, with 12 bases sitting between them. Per germline, CDR1 SGHVS and CDR2 FQNEAQ. The CDR3 region is CASSLWGPEGNTIYF. DNA of the CDR3: TGTGCCAGCAGCTTATGGGGGCCGGAGGGAAACACCATATATTTT.

In its sample, this clone was seen a few times. The chain uses TRBV9 and TRBJ2-5, with 8 bases that match TRBD2. The CDR3 covers 15 residues. V lost 4 bases to trimming and J lost 2 bases; unmatched junction nucleotides: 7. The germline gives CDR1 SGDLS, CDR2 YYNGEE. The CDR3 DNA reads as TGTGCCAGCAGCCCCCTAGCGGGTGATCAAGAGACCCAGTACTTC. It yields the protein CASSPLAGDQETQYF.

This clone was observed at least ten times. The V call is TRBV27, the J call TRBJ1-2; possible D gene TRBD1, 5 bases. V was cut by 8 bases and J by 1 base, with 14 bases left in between. This CDR3 is 14 amino acids long. Germline V gives CDR1 MNHEY, CDR2 SMNVEV (reference sequence). CDR3 in amino acids: CASGGPNFNYGYTF. The DNA for the CDR3 is TGTGCCAGCGGGGGACCTAACTTTAACTATGGCTACACCTTC.